The following is a T cell receptor beta chain sequence with its context. What it recognizes is unknown. The data belong to a study of beta chain features in type 1 diabetes. Study observations and caveats: Within patients, naive, central memory and Treg TCRB repertoires seemed more similar than within healthy donors. PCR might show a preference for shorter templates, equally across patients and controls.

Trimming shortened V by 4 bases and J by 4 bases, and 10 bases separated the two germline ends. The CDR3 is 13 amino acids. Germline V gives CDR1 MDHEN, CDR2 SYDVKM. Expressed TCRB transcripts were sequenced after all isolated RNA was converted to cDNA. Only in-frame clones appear in the TCRdb table, and some are missing; sequencing was by immunoSEQ multiplex PCR. The table shows under 900,000 clones, with roughly 17% occurring only once. Without exception, sorted populations had purity beyond 98%. The sequencing sample was made of naive CD4+ T cells from blood. The chain joins TRBV28 to TRBJ1-2; tentative D call: TRBD1 (5 bases). The sequence came from a woman between 18 and 30 years old in good health. CDR3 amino acids: CASSSLGVYGYTF. The CDR3 region has the DNA TGTGCCAGCAGTTCCCTGGGGGTCTATGGCTACACCTTC.